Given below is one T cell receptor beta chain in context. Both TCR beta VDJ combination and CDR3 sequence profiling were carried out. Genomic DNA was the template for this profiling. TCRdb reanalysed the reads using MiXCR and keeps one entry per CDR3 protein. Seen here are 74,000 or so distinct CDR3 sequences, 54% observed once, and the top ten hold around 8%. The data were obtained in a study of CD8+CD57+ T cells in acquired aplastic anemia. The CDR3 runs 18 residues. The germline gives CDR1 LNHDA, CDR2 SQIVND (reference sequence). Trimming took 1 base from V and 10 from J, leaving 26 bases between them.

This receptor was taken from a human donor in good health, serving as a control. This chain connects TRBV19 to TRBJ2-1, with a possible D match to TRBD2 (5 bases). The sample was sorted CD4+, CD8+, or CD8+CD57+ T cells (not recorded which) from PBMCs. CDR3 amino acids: CASSIGGLNIPTSYEQFF. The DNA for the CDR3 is TGTGCCAGTAGTATAGGAGGGTTGAACATACCTACATCCTACGAGCAGTTCTTC.